A single sample is the source of the 12 T cell receptor beta chains below, sequenced in a study of blood T cells in healthy people across ages. With a J-beta primer mix and a sample-barcoded 5' primer, a second PCR ran about 7 to 12 cycles. TCRdb used MiXCR to reprocess the 5' RACE reads, holding one entry per CDR3 protein. The table lists 700,000 to 800,000 distinct CDR3 sequences, roughly 44% of them singletons, with 20% to 25% in the top ten. Specimen: blood. The receptors originated from a woman aged 55-70 years in good health.

The chain is built from TRBV4-3 and TRBJ2-1; tentatively, D is TRBD1 or TRBD2 (7 bases each). Germline CDR1 and CDR2: LGHNA and YSLEER. Trimming shortened V by 0 bases and J by 0 bases, and 15 bases separated the two germline ends. The CDR3 covers 18 residues. The DNA for the CDR3 is TGCGCCAGCAGCCAAGATCCGGGGGAGGGGGCCTCCTACAATGAGCAGTTCTTC. This encodes CASSQDPGEGASYNEQFF.

This chain links TRBV5-6 with TRBJ1-2, with D hard to call. CDR3 length equals 16 residues. Trimming removed 5 bases at V and 2 bases at J, with 19 bases between. In germline, CDR1 is SGHDT, CDR2 YYEEEE. In nucleotides, the CDR3 is TGTGCCAGCAGAGGGTCGGGGTCAGGTGGAAACTATGGCTACACCTTC. This gives the protein CASRGSGSGGNYGYTF.

V is TRBV30 and J is TRBJ1-4; D is undetermined. Germline V gene data show CDR1 as GTSNPN and CDR2 as SVGIG (reference sequence). This CDR3 is 13 amino acids long. V was clipped by 3 bases and J by 5 bases, with 10 bases between them. The CDR3 is CAWRGRANEKLFF. CDR3 bases: TGTGCCTGGAGGGGAAGGGCAAATGAAAAACTGTTTTTT.

This clonotype has a single count. The chain links TRBV4-2 to TRBJ2-1; either TRBD1 or TRBD2 may fit D (5 bases each). CDR1 is LGHNA and CDR2 is YNFKEQ in the germline V gene. The CDR3 totals 13 residues. Deletions cut 1 base from V and 8 bases from J, with 9 bases between. CDR3 amino acids: CASSQAGSDEQFF. In DNA, the CDR3 is TGTGCCAGCAGCCAAGCAGGGAGTGATGAGCAGTTCTTC.

The V call is TRBV4-2, the J call TRBJ1-6; D is unclear. V was clipped by 8 bases and J by 8 bases, with 19 bases between them. The V gene's germline CDR1 is LGHNA and CDR2 YNFKEQ. The CDR3 is 15 amino acids. CDR3 nucleotides: TGTGCCAGCGGCCGCGGGGAGGGCGGGGATTCACCCCTCCACTTT. Protein sequence: CASGRGEGGDSPLHF.

This clonotype was picked up a small number of times. The chain couples TRBV7-2 to TRBJ1-2, with D tentatively TRBD1 (5 bases). This CDR3 region has 14 residues. Germline CDR1 SGHTA, CDR2 FQGNSA. V was shortened by 0 bases and J by 7 bases, with 12 bases between the two germline ends. The CDR3: CASSLARDNLGYTF. The CDR3 region has the DNA TGTGCCAGCAGCTTAGCCAGGGATAATCTTGGCTACACCTTC. Based on the CDR3 plus reference TRBV7-2 and TRBJ1-2, the full variable domain is GAGVSQSPSNKVTEKGKDVELRCDPISGHTALYWYRQSLGQGLEFLIYFQGNSAPDKSGLPSDRFSAERTGGSVSTLTIQRTQQEDSAVYLCASSLARDNLGYTFGSGTRLTVV.

The chain joins TRBV20-1 to TRBJ1-1, with unresolved D. CDR3 length: 16 amino acids. V was trimmed by 6 bases and J by 3 bases, leaving 23 bases between them. CDR1 DFQATT and CDR2 SNEGSKA come from the germline V gene (reference sequence). The CDR3 bases are TGCAGTGCAAAGGGTCCATCAAAATCTCGTGACACTGAAGCTTTCTTT. This codes for CSAKGPSKSRDTEAFF.

The V gene is TRBV30, the J gene TRBJ2-1; 8 bases align to TRBD1. The V and J ends lost 2 bases and 13 bases, in that order; junction bases with no gene match: 4. This CDR3 has 11 residues. CDR1 and CDR2 from the germline V gene are GTSNPN and SVGIG (reference sequence). The DNA for the CDR3 is TGTGCCTGGAGTCCGCAGGGGGCTCAGTTCTTC. Translating gives CAWSPQGAQFF.

This chain connects TRBV27 to TRBJ1-6; D ambiguous. The V end was cut by 6 bases, the J end by 7 bases, with 16 bases between. The V gene's germline CDR1 is MNHEY and CDR2 SMNVEV (reference sequence). The CDR3 runs 15 residues. This CDR3 is CASRILKGFNSPLHF. CDR3 DNA: TGTGCCAGCAGGATACTCAAGGGATTCAATTCACCCCTCCACTTT.

The rearrangement joins TRBV7-9 to TRBJ1-1; D possibly corresponds to TRBD1 (6 bases). CDR1 is SEHNR, CDR2 FQNEAQ, per germline (reference sequence). V was clipped by 7 bases and J by 3 bases, with 15 bases between them. This CDR3 is built from 14 residues. Here the CDR3 reads CASTTDSGYTEAFF. CDR3 coding DNA: TGTGCCAGCACCACGGACAGTGGGTACACTGAAGCTTTCTTT.

The gene calls are TRBV20-1 and TRBJ2-1; 10 bases agree with TRBD2. Germline V gene sequence: CDR1 DFQATT, CDR2 SNEGSKA (reference sequence). The CDR3 has 16 amino acids. Losses at the gene ends were 4 bases for V and 4 bases for J; bases not matched to a gene: 10. The chain's CDR3 is CSATDPTSGDYNEQFF. The CDR3 coding sequence is TGCAGTGCTACCGATCCCACTAGCGGGGATTACAATGAGCAGTTCTTC.

The CDR3: CASSYLQGAVQETQYF. CDR3 coding DNA: TGTGCCAGCAGTTACCTACAGGGGGCCGTACAAGAGACCCAGTACTTC. The chain carries TRBV6-2 or TRBV6-3 and TRBJ2-5; TRBD1 matches at 9 bases. This CDR3 is 16 amino acids long. CDR1 and CDR2 (germline): MNHEY, SVGEGT. The junction had 6 bases not matched to a gene; V was cut back by 2 bases and J by 2 bases.